A single sample is the source of the 14 T cell receptor beta chains below, sequenced in a study of T cell therapy after organ transplantation. The assay was immunoSEQ multiplex PCR, and TCRdb's table has in-frame clones only and misses some. The table lists 50,000 or so clones, 94% of them singletons, with around 3.1% in the top ten. The antigens for these receptors are not known. The input for sequencing was CD8+ T cells from blood, taken before autologous CMV-specific T cell therapy. All receptors derive from a human patient who had received a solid organ transplant and had CMV disease.

CDR3 region: CASSGNRVGTEAFF. In DNA form, the CDR3 reads TGCGCCAGCAGTGGGAACAGGGTAGGCACTGAAGCTTTCTTT. The chain has TRBV10-2 and TRBJ1-1; perhaps TRBD1 as D (6 bases). Between the trimmed V and J ends, which lost 4 bases and 4 bases, there was a span of 13 bases. Germline V gene data show CDR1 as WSHSY and CDR2 as SAAADI. The CDR3 sequence is 14 residues long.

This chain links TRBV7-9 with TRBJ1-1; D gene ambiguous. The CDR3 extends over 15 amino acids. Germline V gene sequence: CDR1 SEHNR, CDR2 FQNEAQ (reference sequence). V shed 2 bases and J shed 1 base, with 11 bases lying between them. In DNA form, the CDR3 reads TGTGCCAGCAGCTTACATAGGACGCCGAACACTGAAGCTTTCTTT. Translated, it gives CASSLHRTPNTEAFF.

CDR3 in DNA: TGTGCCAGCAGCGGGGGACCGCCAAACACCGGGGAGCTGTTTTTT. This gives the protein CASSGGPPNTGELFF. The J gene is TRBJ2-2, the V gene TRBV9, with D perhaps being TRBD1 or TRBD2 (5 bases each). The CDR3 consists of 15 residues. The V gene's germline CDR1 is SGDLS and CDR2 YYNGEE. V lost 3 bases and J lost 2, with 11 bases in between.

V usage is TRBV4-2 and J usage is TRBJ1-2; 10 nucleotides line up with TRBD1. The CDR3 length is 14 residues. Germline values: CDR1 LGHNA, CDR2 YNFKEQ. With 4 bases clipped from V and 4 bases from J, the junction kept 3 bases outside the gene matches. CDR3 sequence: CASSPGQGPYGYTF. The CDR3 bases are TGTGCCAGCAGCCCGGGACAGGGGCCCTATGGCTACACCTTC.

The chain carries TRBV5-4 and TRBJ1-2, with 7 bases lining up with TRBD1. The V gene end was trimmed by 6 bases and the J gene end by 3 bases; junction bases not matched to a gene: 8. The CDR3 runs to 14 residues. The V gene's germline CDR1 is SGHNT and CDR2 YYREEE (reference sequence). The CDR3 DNA reads TGTGCCAGCACCCTGACAGGGAAGGACTATGGCTACACCTTC. This translates into CASTLTGKDYGYTF. Combining the CDR3 with reference TRBV5-4 and TRBJ1-2 gives the whole variable domain ETGVTQSPTHLIKTRGQQVTLRCSSQSGHNTVSWYQQALGQGPQFIFQYYREEENGRGNFPPRFSGLQFPNYSSELNVNALELDDSALYLCASTLTGKDYGYTFGSGTRLTVV.

The chain has TRBV27 and TRBJ2-2, with D perhaps TRBD2 (6 bases). Germline V gene sequence: CDR1 MNHEY, CDR2 SMNVEV (reference sequence). CDR3 length: 17 amino acids. V was shortened by 4 bases and J by 1 base, with 16 bases between the two germline ends. In DNA, the CDR3 is TGTGCCAGCAGTTCCGTTGGGGGGTACGGGAACACCGGGGAGCTGTTTTTT. As protein: CASSSVGGYGNTGELFF.

V gene TRBV27 combines with J gene TRBJ2-7; TRBD1 aligns across 9 bases. The ends lost 2 bases at V and 5 bases at J; junction bases unmatched: 7. CDR3 length: 15 amino acids. Germline V CDR1 and CDR2: MNHEY, SMNVEV (reference sequence). The chain's CDR3 is CASSLGTGSPHEQYF. CDR3 coding DNA: TGTGCCAGCAGTTTAGGGACAGGGAGCCCCCACGAGCAGTACTTC.

The rearrangement uses TRBV27 and TRBJ2-2, with a weak D call TRBD1 (6 bases). The germline CDR1 and CDR2 sequences are MNHEY and SMNVEV (reference sequence). The V gene lost 5 bases and the J gene lost 1 base, with 11 bases spanning the gap. The CDR3 is 15 amino acids. This CDR3 is CASSTRDKNTGELFF. CDR3 coding DNA: TGTGCCAGCAGTACTCGGGACAAGAACACCGGGGAGCTGTTTTTT.

This chain links TRBV19 with TRBJ2-4, with TRBD2 matching over 8 bases. V dropped 6 bases and J dropped 8; count of bases not matched to a gene: 9. The CDR3 contains 14 residues. Germline-derived CDR1 and CDR2 are LNHDA and SQIVND (reference sequence). The CDR3 DNA follows: TGTGCCAGTAGCCCTCGGGAGGGCCATTACATTCAGTACTTC. Encoded protein: CASSPREGHYIQYF.

The V call is TRBV6-1, the J call TRBJ2-7, with 10 positions matching TRBD1. Looked up from germline, CDR1 is MNHNS and CDR2 is SASEGT. CDR3 size: 16 residues. J lost 4 bases, V lost 5 bases, and 11 bases had no gene match. In DNA form, the CDR3 reads TGTGCCAGCAGTCAAGACAGGGGGCGATCCGTTTACGAGCAGTACTTC. Its protein product is CASSQDRGRSVYEQYF.

This clone was seen just once. This sequence joins TRBV7-3 and TRBJ1-1; maybe TRBD1 (5 bases). V lost 3 bases and J 2 bases, leaving 13 bases between the germline ends. CDR3 size: 15 residues. From germline, CDR1 is SGHTA and CDR2 FQGTGA. CDR3 nucleotide sequence: TGTGCCAGCAGCTTGGGGCCGAGGGCTAACACTGAAGCTTTCTTT. Protein: CASSLGPRANTEAFF.

The chain joins TRBV6-5 to TRBJ1-4; D is perhaps TRBD1 (5 bases). Germline V gene data show CDR1 as MNHEY and CDR2 as SVGAGI. The CDR3 sequence is 15 residues long. Between the trimmed V and J ends, which lost 5 bases and 3 bases, there was a span of 13 bases. CDR3 region: CASSVSGGANEKLFF. CDR3 nucleotides: TGTGCCAGCAGTGTCTCGGGGGGGGCTAATGAAAAACTGTTTTTT.

CDR3 nucleotide sequence: TGTGCCAGCACCCAATTTCCGGGACGTCCTTACGAGCAGTACTTC. Its protein product is CASTQFPGRPYEQYF. V usage is TRBV6-5 and J usage is TRBJ2-7; tentatively, D is TRBD1 or TRBD2 (5 bases each). The V gene lost 7 bases and the J gene lost 4 bases, with 20 bases spanning the gap. The CDR3 extends over 15 amino acids. Germline-derived CDR1 and CDR2 are MNHEY and SVGAGI.

The gene calls are TRBV29-1 and TRBJ2-7; no reliable D call. Trimming stripped 6 bases from V and 3 bases from J, with 15 bases between. Per germline, CDR1 SQVTM and CDR2 ANQGSEA. The CDR3 covers 13 residues. As DNA, the CDR3 is TGCAGCGTCGGAAAAGGTGGTCGCTACGAGCAGTACTTC. Residues: CSVGKGGRYEQYF.